The source of this TCR beta chain is a study of T cells in Graves' hyperthyroidism and ophthalmopathy. Study details: Upon initial diagnosis and before any treatment, peripheral blood was collected.

Regions amplified from RNA transcripts were the TCR beta CDR3 regions. Researchers ran a first-round RT-PCR on the TCR CDR3 using the HTBI primer set. TCRdb redid the calling of the multiplex PCR reads with MiXCR, one entry per CDR3 protein. The sample records around 760,000 distinct CDR3 sequences, about 35% being singletons. Whole-study results and caveats: Most expanded thyroid clonotypes above 0.001 recurred in blood. Ophthalmopathy cases were set apart from stable hyperthyroidism by a 13 V-J model.

Pregnant or lactating patients were excluded, as were those with uncontrolled infection or other autoimmune disease. Germline assignment: CDR1 ENHRY and CDR2 SYGVKD. Trimming stripped 3 bases from V and 0 bases from J, with 15 bases between. The CDR3 has 16 amino acids. For this clonotype: Its antigen is unknown.

Sequences were obtained from blood. The chain recombines TRBV10-3 with TRBJ2-7; either TRBD1 or TRBD2 may fit D (5 bases each). The sequence came from a woman in her 40s with Graves' hyperthyroidism. CDR3 DNA sequence: TGTGCCATCAGTGAATGGTTGGCAGGGAGCTCCTACGAGCAGTACTTC. Encoded protein: CAISEWLAGSSYEQYF.